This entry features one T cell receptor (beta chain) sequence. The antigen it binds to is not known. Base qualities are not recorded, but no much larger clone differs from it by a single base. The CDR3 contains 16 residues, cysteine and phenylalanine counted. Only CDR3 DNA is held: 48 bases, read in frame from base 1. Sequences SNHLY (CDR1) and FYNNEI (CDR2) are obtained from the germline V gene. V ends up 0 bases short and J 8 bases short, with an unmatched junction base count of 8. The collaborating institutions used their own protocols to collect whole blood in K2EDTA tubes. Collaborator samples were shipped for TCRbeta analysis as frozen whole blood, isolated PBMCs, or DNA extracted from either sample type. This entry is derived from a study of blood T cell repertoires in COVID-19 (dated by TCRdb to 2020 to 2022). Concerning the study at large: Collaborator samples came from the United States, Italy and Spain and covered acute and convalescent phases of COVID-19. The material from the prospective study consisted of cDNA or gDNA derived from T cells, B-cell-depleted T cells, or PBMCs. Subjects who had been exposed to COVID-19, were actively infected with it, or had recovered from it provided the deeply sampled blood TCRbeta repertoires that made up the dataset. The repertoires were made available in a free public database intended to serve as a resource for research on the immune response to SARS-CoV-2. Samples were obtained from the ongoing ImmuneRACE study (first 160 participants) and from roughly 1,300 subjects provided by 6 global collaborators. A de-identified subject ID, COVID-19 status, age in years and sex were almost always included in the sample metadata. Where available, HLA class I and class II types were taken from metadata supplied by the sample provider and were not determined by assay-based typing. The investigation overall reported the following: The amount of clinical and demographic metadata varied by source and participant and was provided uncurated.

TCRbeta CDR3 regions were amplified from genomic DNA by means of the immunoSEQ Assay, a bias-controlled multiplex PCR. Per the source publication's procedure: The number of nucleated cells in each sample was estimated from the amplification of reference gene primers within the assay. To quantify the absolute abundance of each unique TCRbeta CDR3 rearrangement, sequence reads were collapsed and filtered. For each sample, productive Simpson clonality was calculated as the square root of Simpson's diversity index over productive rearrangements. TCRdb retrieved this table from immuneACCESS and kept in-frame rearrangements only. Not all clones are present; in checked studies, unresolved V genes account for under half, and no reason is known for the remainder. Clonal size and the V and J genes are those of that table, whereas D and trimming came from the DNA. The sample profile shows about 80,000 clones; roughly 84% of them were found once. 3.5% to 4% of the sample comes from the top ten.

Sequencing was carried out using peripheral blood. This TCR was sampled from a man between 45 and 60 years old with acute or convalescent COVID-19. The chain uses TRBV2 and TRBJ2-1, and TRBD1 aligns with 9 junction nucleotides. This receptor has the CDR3 CASSEAPGQGYYEQFF. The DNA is TGTGCCAGCAGTGAAGCTCCGGGACAGGGATATTATGAGCAGTTCTTC.